This T cell receptor beta chain was documented in a study of T cells in localized non-small cell lung cancer. Regarding this clone: Antigen: not known.

The CDR3 runs to 12 residues. The V end was cut by 6 bases, the J end by 7 bases, with 13 bases between. CDR1 is SGHRS, CDR2 YFSETQ, per germline. Profiling relied on immunoSEQ multiplex PCR, and the TCRdb table lists in-frame clones only, not all of them. The repertoire includes approximately 31,000 clones, 94% of them detected once, and around 0.77% sits in the top ten. Findings and limits, study-wide: Exceeding tumor, uninvolved adjacent lung had the highest T cell clonality. Detection in adjacent lung was observed for a median 57 of the top 100 tumor clones. Sequencing was limited to one tumor region, leaving the possibility of heterogeneity open. Longer overall survival was linked to higher blood T cell density.

The input for sequencing was peripheral blood, taken before any cancer treatment. V is TRBV5-1 and J is TRBJ1-1; D gene unclear. The origin of this receptor is a woman between 40 and 69 years old with stage I lung adenocarcinoma. This CDR3 is CASITRSGEAFF. The CDR3, as DNA: TGCGCCAGCATCACTAGATCGGGTGAAGCTTTCTTT.